Following are 2 T cell receptor beta chains from one sample sequenced in a study of blood T cell repertoires in COVID-19. Clones were sequenced by immunoSEQ multiplex PCR, and TCRdb holds only the in-frame ones, with some missing. The sample lists approximately 80,000 clones, around 87% seen once, with about 5% in the top ten. The source material was peripheral blood. Source of these receptors: a man aged 40-49 years with acute or convalescent COVID-19.

The genes are TRBV7-8 and TRBJ2-7; 10 nucleotides match TRBD1. CDR3 size: 15 residues. In germline, CDR1 is SGHVS, CDR2 FQNEAQ. V shed 1 base and J 2 bases; nucleotides not matched to a gene: 2. CDR3 sequence (DNA): TGTGCCAGCAGCTTAGGGGACAGGGGAACCTACGAGCAGTACTTC. Its protein product is CASSLGDRGTYEQYF. The full variable domain, rest sourced from reference TRBV7-8 and TRBJ2-7, is GAGVSQSPRYKVAKRGQDVALRCDPISGHVSLFWYQQALGQGPEFLTYFQNEAQLDKSGLPSDRFFAERPEGSVSTLKIQRTQQEDSAVYLCASSLGDRGTYEQYFGPGTRLTVT.

The V and J genes are TRBV20-1 and TRBJ2-5; D is unclear. The germline V gene has CDR1 DFQATT and CDR2 SNEGSKA (reference sequence). This CDR3 contains 13 residues. Trimming removed 3 bases at V and 5 bases at J, with 13 bases between. Written as DNA, the CDR3 is TGCAGTGCTAGTTGGCTAGTCGCCGAGACCCAGTACTTC. This encodes CSASWLVAETQYF.